Shown below are 5 T cell receptor beta chains from a single sample sequenced in a study of T cells in Graves' hyperthyroidism and ophthalmopathy. Amplified regions were TCR beta CDR3 sequences from RNA transcripts. The TCR CDR3 first-round RT-PCR relied on the HTBI primer set. One entry per CDR3 protein, called by TCRdb with MiXCR from the multiplex PCR reads. The top ten hold roughly 19% of the sample, which has about 570,000 distinct CDR3 sequences, around 45% seen once. Specimen: peripheral blood or thyroid tissue (not recorded which). The receptor source for this set is an adult woman with Graves' disease, either hyperthyroidism or ophthalmopathy (not recorded which).

This clonotype was counted ten times or more. The V gene is TRBV6-7, the J gene TRBJ1-1; TRBD1 is a possible D gene (5 bases). TRBV6-7 falls under the ORF class, with uncertain function. The CDR3 extends over 15 amino acids. V was cut by 1 base and J by 1 base, with 10 bases left in between. The CDR3 region is CASSYFCGGNTEAFF. The CDR3 nucleotides are TGTGCCAGCAGTTACTTTTGTGGGGGGAACACTGAAGCTTTCTTT.

This clonotype was observed many times. This chain connects TRBV5-1 to TRBJ1-5; 9 bases match TRBD1. The V gene's germline CDR1 is SGHRS and CDR2 YFSETQ. The CDR3 totals 15 residues. The trim removed 0 bases at V and 7 bases at J, leaving 5 bases unmatched. Here the CDR3 DNA reads TGCGCCAGCAGCTTGGGGACAGGGGTTTCGCAGCCCCAGCATTTT. Translated: CASSLGTGVSQPQHF.

Ten or more counts support this clonotype. This chain joins TRBV4-1 and TRBJ2-7, with D uncertain. Trimming took off 2 bases at V and 6 bases at J, with 11 bases between the two ends. The germline V gene has CDR1 MGHRA and CDR2 YSYEKL. The CDR3 sequence is 13 residues long. The CDR3: CASSQMVGGEQYF. CDR3 DNA sequence: TGCGCCAGCAGCCAAATGGTGGGTGGCGAGCAGTACTTC.

The V call is TRBV15, the J call TRBJ2-5; D might be TRBD2 (5 bases). The CDR3 consists of 15 residues. V lost 0 bases and J 5 bases, leaving 13 bases between the germline ends. Germline loops: CDR1 LNHNV, CDR2 YYDKDF (reference sequence). CDR3 nucleotides: TGTGCCACCAGCAGAGATTCGCTAGCACGGGAGACCCAGTACTTC. Its protein is CATSRDSLARETQYF.

As regards this clonotype: Because it lacks the conserved phenylalanine or tryptophan at the end, this CDR3 is likely a read error. The DNA is left out, because the CDR3 cannot be placed on it with certainty; the CDR3 is given as TCRdb lists it. The chain couples TRBV11-2 to TRBJ1-4. Looked up from germline, CDR1 is SGHAT and CDR2 is FQNNGV. The CDR3 has 9 amino acids, counting both end residues. CDR3 sequence: CASSQAGFY.